This TCR beta chain was profiled in a study of shared clonotypes between healthy human individuals. General observations from the study: Several donors showed sharing of approximately 5% of naive CD4 clonotypes.

Profiled with immunoSEQ multiplex PCR; TCRdb holds only in-frame clones, not every one. The sample carries some 2.1 million clones, over 85% recorded once. Naive CD8 populations comprised CD45RO-negative cells positively selected for CCR7, excluding terminally differentiated effector memory CD45RA+ cells. As to this clone: Its antigen is still unknown.

CDR3 length equals 19 residues. Sequencing was performed on naive CD8+ T cells from PBMCs. This chain joins TRBV21-1 and TRBJ2-7; the listed D gene, TRBD2, was not tested against the DNA. TRBV21-1 constitutes a pseudogene. The TCR originated in a man aged 18 to 29 in good health. Some clones in this sample may be carry-over from other donors' samples. The CDR3 DNA reads TGTGCCAGCAGCAAGATTAATATCTGGCGGGAGGGCCGCGGATACGAGCAGTACTTC. This codes for CASSKINIWREGRGYEQYF.